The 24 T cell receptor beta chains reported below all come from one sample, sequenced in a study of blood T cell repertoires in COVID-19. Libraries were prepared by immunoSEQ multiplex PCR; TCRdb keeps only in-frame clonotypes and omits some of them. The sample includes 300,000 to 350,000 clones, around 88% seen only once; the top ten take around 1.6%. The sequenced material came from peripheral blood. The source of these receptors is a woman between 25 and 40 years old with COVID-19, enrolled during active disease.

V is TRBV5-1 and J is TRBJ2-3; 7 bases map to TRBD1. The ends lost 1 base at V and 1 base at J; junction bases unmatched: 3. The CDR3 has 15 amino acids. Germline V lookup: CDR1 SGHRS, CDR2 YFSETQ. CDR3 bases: TGCGCCAGCAGCTTGAGAGACAGGGGCACAGATACGCAGTATTTT. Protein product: CASSLRDRGTDTQYF. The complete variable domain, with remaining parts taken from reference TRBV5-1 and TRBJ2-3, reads KAGVTQTPRYLIKTRGQQVTLSCSPISGHRSVSWYQQTPGQGLQFLFEYFSETQRNKGNFPGRFSGRQFSNSRSEMNVSTLELGDSALYLCASSLRDRGTDTQYFGPGTRLTVL.

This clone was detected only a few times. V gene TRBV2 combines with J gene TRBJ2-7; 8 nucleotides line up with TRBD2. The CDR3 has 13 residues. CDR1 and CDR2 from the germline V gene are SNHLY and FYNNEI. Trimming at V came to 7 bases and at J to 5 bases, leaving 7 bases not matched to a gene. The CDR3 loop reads CASTTSASHEQYF. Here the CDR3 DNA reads TGTGCCAGCACGACTAGCGCAAGCCACGAGCAGTACTTC.

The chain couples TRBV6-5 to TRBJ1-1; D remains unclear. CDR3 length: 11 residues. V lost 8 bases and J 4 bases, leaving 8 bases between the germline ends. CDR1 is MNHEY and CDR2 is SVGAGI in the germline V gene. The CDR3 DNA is TGTGCCAGCTGTTCAGGCACTGAAGCTTTCTTT. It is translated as CASCSGTEAFF.

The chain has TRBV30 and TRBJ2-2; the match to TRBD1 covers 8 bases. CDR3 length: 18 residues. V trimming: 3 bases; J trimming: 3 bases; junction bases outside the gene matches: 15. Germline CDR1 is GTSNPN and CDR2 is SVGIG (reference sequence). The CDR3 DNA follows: TGTGCCTGGAGCTCTCTGGGCAGGGGGCATTCGTACACCGGGGAGCTGTTTTTT. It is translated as CAWSSLGRGHSYTGELFF.

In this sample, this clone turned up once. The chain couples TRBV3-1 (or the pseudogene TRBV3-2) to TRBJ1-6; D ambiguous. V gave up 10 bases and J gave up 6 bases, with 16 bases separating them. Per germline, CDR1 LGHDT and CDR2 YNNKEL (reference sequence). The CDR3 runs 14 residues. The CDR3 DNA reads TGTGCCACCGCTCTCCGGGGTTCTAATTCACCCCTCCACTTT. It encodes CATALRGSNSPLHF.

The CDR3 loop reads CASSTLGQATYNEQFF. CDR3 DNA sequence: TGTGCCAGTAGTACTCTAGGACAAGCGACCTACAATGAGCAGTTCTTC. The V and J genes are TRBV19 and TRBJ2-1; tentative D call: TRBD1 (5 bases). Trimming took 4 bases from V and 2 from J, leaving 15 bases between them. Germline values: CDR1 LNHDA, CDR2 SQIVND (reference sequence). This CDR3 is built from 16 residues.

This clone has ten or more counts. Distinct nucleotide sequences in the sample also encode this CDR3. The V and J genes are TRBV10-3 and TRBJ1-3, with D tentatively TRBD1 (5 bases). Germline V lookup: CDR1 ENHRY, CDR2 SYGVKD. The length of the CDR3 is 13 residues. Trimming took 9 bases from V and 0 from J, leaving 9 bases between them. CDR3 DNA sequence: TGTGCCATTCGAGACAGCTCTGGAAACACCATATATTTT. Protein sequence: CAIRDSSGNTIYF.

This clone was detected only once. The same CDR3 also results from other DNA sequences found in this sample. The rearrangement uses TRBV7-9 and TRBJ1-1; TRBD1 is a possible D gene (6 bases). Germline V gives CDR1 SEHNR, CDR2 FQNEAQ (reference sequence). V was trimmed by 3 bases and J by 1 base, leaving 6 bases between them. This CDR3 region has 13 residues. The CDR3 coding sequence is TGTGCCAGCAGCTTGACAGGGAACACTGAAGCTTTCTTT. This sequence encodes CASSLTGNTEAFF.

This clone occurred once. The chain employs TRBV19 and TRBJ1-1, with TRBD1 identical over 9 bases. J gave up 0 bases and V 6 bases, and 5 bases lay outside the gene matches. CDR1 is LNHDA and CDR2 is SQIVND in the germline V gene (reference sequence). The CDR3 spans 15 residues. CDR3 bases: TGTGCCAGTAGGGGGACAGGGATGGTGAACACTGAAGCTTTCTTT. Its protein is CASRGTGMVNTEAFF.

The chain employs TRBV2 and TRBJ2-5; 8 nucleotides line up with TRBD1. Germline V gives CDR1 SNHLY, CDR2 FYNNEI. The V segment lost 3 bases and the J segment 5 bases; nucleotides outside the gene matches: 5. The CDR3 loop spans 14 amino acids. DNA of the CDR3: TGTGCCAGCAGTGATGACAGGGGTCGGGAGACCCAGTACTTC. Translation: CASSDDRGRETQYF. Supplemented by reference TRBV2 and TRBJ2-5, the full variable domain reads EPEVTQTPSHQVTQMGQEVILRCVPISNHLYFYWYRQILGQKVEFLVSFYNNEISEKSEIFDDQFSVERPDGSNFTLKIRSTKLEDSAMYFCASSDDRGRETQYFGPGTRLLVL.

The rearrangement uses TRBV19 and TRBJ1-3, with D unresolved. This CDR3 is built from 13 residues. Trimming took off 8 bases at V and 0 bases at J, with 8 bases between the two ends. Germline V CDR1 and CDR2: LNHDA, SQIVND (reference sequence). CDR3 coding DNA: TGTGCCAGTGGGAGAGGCTCTGGAAACACCATATATTTT. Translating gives CASGRGSGNTIYF.

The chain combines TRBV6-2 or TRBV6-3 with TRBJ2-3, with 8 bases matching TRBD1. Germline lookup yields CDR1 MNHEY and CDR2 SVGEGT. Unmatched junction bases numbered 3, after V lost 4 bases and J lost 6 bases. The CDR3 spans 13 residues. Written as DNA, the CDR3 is TGTGCCAGCAGTTCCTGGACAGGGGATACGCAGTATTTT. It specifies CASSSWTGDTQYF.

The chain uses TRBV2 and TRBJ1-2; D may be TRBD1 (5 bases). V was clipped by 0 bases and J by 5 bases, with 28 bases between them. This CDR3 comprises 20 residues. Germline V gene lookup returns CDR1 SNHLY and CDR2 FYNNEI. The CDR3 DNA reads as TGTGCCAGCAGTGAAGCGAGGTTCGACAGATTCCCGCTTATTATTTATGGCTACACCTTC. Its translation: CASSEARFDRFPLIIYGYTF. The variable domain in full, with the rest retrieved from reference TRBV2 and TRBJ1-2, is EPEVTQTPSHQVTQMGQEVILRCVPISNHLYFYWYRQILGQKVEFLVSFYNNEISEKSEIFDDQFSVERPDGSNFTLKIRSTKLEDSAMYFCASSEARFDRFPLIIYGYTFGSGTRLTVV.

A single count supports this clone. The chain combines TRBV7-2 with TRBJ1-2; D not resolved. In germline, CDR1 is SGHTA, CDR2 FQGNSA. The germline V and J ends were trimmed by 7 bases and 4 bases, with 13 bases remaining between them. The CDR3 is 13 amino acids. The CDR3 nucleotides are TGTGCCAGCACCTCTAGACTCAGCTATGGCTACACCTTC. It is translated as CASTSRLSYGYTF.

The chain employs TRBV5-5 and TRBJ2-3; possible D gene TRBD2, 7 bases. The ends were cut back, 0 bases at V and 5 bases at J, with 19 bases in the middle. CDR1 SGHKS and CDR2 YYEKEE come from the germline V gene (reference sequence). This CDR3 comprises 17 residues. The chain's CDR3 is CASSLGRAGAGGDTQYF. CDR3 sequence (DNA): TGTGCCAGCAGCTTGGGACGGGCGGGGGCCGGGGGAGATACGCAGTATTTT.

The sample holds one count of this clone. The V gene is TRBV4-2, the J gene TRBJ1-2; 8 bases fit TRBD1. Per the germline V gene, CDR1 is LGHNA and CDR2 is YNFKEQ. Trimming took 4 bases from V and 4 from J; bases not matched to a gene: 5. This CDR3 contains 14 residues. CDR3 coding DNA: TGTGCCAGCAGCCTCTCGGACAGGGCCTATGGCTACACCTTC. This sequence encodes CASSLSDRAYGYTF.

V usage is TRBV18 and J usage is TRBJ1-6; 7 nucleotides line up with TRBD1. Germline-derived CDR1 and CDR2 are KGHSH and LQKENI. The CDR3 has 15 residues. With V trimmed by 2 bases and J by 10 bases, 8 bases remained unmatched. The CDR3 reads CASSPWGTEGSPLHF. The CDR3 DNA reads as TGTGCCAGCTCACCATGGGGGACAGAGGGATCACCCCTCCACTTT.

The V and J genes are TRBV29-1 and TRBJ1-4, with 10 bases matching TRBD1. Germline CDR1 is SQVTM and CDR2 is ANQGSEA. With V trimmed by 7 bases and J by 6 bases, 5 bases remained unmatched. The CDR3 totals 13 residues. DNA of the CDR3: TGCAGCGCTGGGGACAGGGGAGATGAAAAACTGTTTTTT. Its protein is CSAGDRGDEKLFF.

CDR3 residues: CASSLTVNSPLHF. The CDR3 DNA reads TGTGCCAGCAGTTTAACAGTTAATTCACCCCTCCACTTT. The chain uses TRBV12-3 or TRBV12-4 and TRBJ1-6, with D uncertain. V lost 2 bases, J lost 6 bases, and 5 bases lay in between. The CDR3 consists of 13 residues.

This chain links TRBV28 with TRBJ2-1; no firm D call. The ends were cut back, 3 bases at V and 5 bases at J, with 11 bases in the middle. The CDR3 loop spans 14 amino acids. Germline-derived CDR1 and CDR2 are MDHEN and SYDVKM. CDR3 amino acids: CASSFSRPNNEQFF. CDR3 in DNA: TGTGCCAGCAGTTTTTCCAGGCCGAACAATGAGCAGTTCTTC.

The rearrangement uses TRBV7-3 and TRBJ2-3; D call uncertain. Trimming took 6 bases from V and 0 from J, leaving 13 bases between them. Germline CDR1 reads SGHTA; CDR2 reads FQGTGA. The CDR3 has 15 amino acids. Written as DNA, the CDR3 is TGTGCCAGCAGTCAATACAGAGTTAGCACAGATACGCAGTATTTT. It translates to CASSQYRVSTDTQYF.

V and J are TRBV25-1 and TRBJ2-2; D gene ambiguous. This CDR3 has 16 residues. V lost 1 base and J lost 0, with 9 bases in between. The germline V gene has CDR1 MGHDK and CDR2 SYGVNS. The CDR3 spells CASSESRSANTGELFF. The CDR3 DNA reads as TGTGCCAGCAGTGAATCGCGAAGCGCGAACACCGGGGAGCTGTTTTTT.

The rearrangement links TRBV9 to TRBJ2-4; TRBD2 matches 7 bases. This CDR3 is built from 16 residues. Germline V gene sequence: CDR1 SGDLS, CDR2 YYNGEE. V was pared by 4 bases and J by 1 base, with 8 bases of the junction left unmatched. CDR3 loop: CASSPGLGGAKNIQYF. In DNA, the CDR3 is TGTGCCAGCAGCCCCGGGCTGGGAGGGGCCAAAAACATTCAGTACTTC.

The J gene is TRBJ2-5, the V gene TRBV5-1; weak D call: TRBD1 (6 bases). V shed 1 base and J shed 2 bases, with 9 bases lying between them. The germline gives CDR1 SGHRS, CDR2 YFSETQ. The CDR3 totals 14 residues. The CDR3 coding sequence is TGCGCCAGCAGCTTGCTGGGGGCACAAGAGACCCAGTACTTC. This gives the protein CASSLLGAQETQYF.